The 23 T cell receptor beta chains reported below all come from one sample, sequenced in a study of cytomegalovirus exposure and HLA in healthy donors. This PCR relied on a set of 60 Vbeta primers and 13 Jbeta primers. Repertoires were generated with immunoSEQ multiplex PCR, while TCRdb's copy carries only in-frame clones and drops some. Of roughly 180,000 clones listed, approximately 77% are singletons. The specimen sequenced was PBMCs. These receptors were obtained from a male donor in good health and CMV-seronegative.

The CDR3 is CASSEERSNEKLFF. The CDR3 region has the DNA TGTGCCAGCAGTGAAGAACGGAGTAATGAAAAACTGTTTTTT. The chain recombines TRBV2 with TRBJ1-4; D remains ambiguous. V was clipped by 1 base and J by 4 bases, with 7 bases between them. CDR3 length: 14 residues. The germline V gene has CDR1 SNHLY and CDR2 FYNNEI.

CDR3 DNA: TGTGCCAGCAGTCGGGCGGGGCAAGAGACCCAGTACTTC. Translated: CASSRAGQETQYF. The V and J genes are TRBV7-9 and TRBJ2-5; D may be TRBD2 (6 bases). The CDR3 extends over 13 amino acids. V lost 6 bases to trimming and J lost 2 bases, with 10 bases between them. CDR1 SEHNR and CDR2 FQNEAQ come from the germline V gene (reference sequence).

The V call is TRBV5-1, the J call TRBJ2-1, with 12 positions matching TRBD2. The V and J ends lost 4 bases and 0 bases, in that order; junction bases with no gene match: 5. Germline V CDR1 and CDR2: SGHRS, YFSETQ. The CDR3 sequence is 17 residues long. The CDR3, as DNA: TGCGCCAGCAGCACCGGGACTAGCGGGTTCTCCTACAATGAGCAGTTCTTC. Its protein is CASSTGTSGFSYNEQFF.

The chain recombines TRBV13 with TRBJ2-1; D perhaps matches TRBD2 (5 bases). The ends were cut back, 8 bases at V and 0 bases at J, with 14 bases in the middle. Per the germline V gene, CDR1 is PRHDT and CDR2 is FYEKMQ (reference sequence). The CDR3 has 15 amino acids. The CDR3 coding sequence is TGTGCCAGCCGAAGTAGAGGAGGCTCCTACAATGAGCAGTTCTTC. Protein sequence: CASRSRGGSYNEQFF.

The chain carries TRBV19 and TRBJ2-7; D is perhaps TRBD2 (6 bases). Trimming shortened V by 5 bases and J by 1 base, and 6 bases separated the two germline ends. Germline V gene lookup returns CDR1 LNHDA and CDR2 SQIVND (reference sequence). This CDR3 is 12 amino acids long. The CDR3 sequence: CASSAGSYEQYF. The CDR3 DNA reads as TGTGCCAGTAGTGCGGGGTCCTACGAGCAGTACTTC.

The rearrangement uses TRBV10-3 and TRBJ1-1, with D tentatively TRBD1 (6 bases). V lost 10 bases, J lost 3 bases, and 9 bases lay in between. The CDR3 length is 11 residues. Germline values: CDR1 ENHRY, CDR2 SYGVKD. This CDR3 is CASRQDTEAFF. The CDR3, as DNA: TGTGCCAGCAGACAGGACACTGAAGCTTTCTTT.

This rearrangement joins TRBV19 to TRBJ2-1; 10 bases agree with TRBD2. The germline CDR1 and CDR2 sequences are LNHDA and SQIVND (reference sequence). The CDR3 covers 14 residues. J lost 6 bases, V lost 7 bases, and 6 bases had no gene match. DNA of the CDR3: TGTGCCAGTACTCAGACTAGCGGGTTCAATGAGCAGTTCTTC. Translation: CASTQTSGFNEQFF.

The V and J genes are TRBV19 and TRBJ2-1; D is unresolved. Deletions cut 1 base from V and 10 bases from J, with 8 bases between. CDR3 length: 12 amino acids. The germline CDR1 and CDR2 sequences are LNHDA and SQIVND (reference sequence). CDR3 in DNA: TGTGCCAGTAGTATAGTGGAGTCGGAGCAGTTCTTC. This sequence encodes CASSIVESEQFF. Full variable domain (outside the CDR3, taken from reference TRBV19 and TRBJ2-1): DGGITQSPKYLFRKEGQNVTLSCEQNLNHDAMYWYRQDPGQGLRLIYYSQIVNDFQKGDIAEGYSVSREKKESFPLTVTSAQKNPTAFYLCASSIVESEQFFGPGTRLTVL.

V gene TRBV19 combines with J gene TRBJ2-3; 10 nucleotides line up with TRBD1. CDR3 length: 17 residues. CDR1 is LNHDA and CDR2 is SQIVND in the germline V gene (reference sequence). V was pared by 6 bases and J by 0 bases, with 9 bases of the junction left unmatched. CDR3 coding DNA: TGTGCCAGTAGGCCGGGACAGGGGACTCCTAGCACAGATACGCAGTATTTT. Translation: CASRPGQGTPSTDTQYF.

The rearrangement uses TRBV27 and TRBJ1-2, with 7 nucleotides matching TRBD1. After removal of 6 bases from V and 1 base from J, the junction contained 8 bases not matched to a gene. Germline CDR1 is MNHEY and CDR2 is SMNVEV (reference sequence). The CDR3 consists of 15 residues. The CDR3 coding sequence is TGTGCCAGCAGGGGAACAGGGGCGGATAACTATGGCTACACCTTC. Amino acid sequence: CASRGTGADNYGYTF.

This sequence joins TRBV27 and TRBJ1-1, with D maybe TRBD1 (6 bases). Germline loops: CDR1 MNHEY, CDR2 SMNVEV (reference sequence). Trimming left V 0 bases short and J 3 bases short, with 14 bases between. The CDR3 sequence is 16 residues long. CDR3 protein: CASSLSVTGSHTEAFF. The CDR3 DNA reads as TGTGCCAGCAGTTTATCCGTTACAGGGTCGCACACTGAAGCTTTCTTT.

This clone has a handful of counts. This chain joins TRBV4-1 and TRBJ1-4, with D tentatively TRBD1 (6 bases). Germline CDR1 is MGHRA and CDR2 is YSYEKL. The CDR3 totals 15 residues. Between the trimmed V and J ends, which lost 4 bases and 5 bases, there was a span of 14 bases. The CDR3 loop is CASSLTGTRNEKLFF. Here the CDR3 DNA reads TGCGCCAGCAGCCTCACCGGGACAAGAAATGAAAAACTGTTTTTT.

This clone was detected only once. This chain connects TRBV19 to TRBJ1-3, with D possibly TRBD1 on 5 matching bases. This CDR3 has 14 amino acids. CDR1 is LNHDA and CDR2 is SQIVND in the germline V gene (reference sequence). Trimming stripped 3 bases from V and 4 bases from J, with 10 bases between. In DNA, the CDR3 is TGTGCCAGTAGTATTGGAGGGGCCGGAAACACCATATATTTT. As protein: CASSIGGAGNTIYF.

This chain links TRBV9 with TRBJ2-5; 9 nucleotides match TRBD1. The length of the CDR3 is 17 residues. Germline assignment: CDR1 SGDLS and CDR2 YYNGEE. V was clipped by 4 bases and J by 0 bases; unmatched bases: 10. In nucleotides, the CDR3 is TGTGCCAGCAGCCCACGTGGGACAGGGACATACCAAGAGACCCAGTACTTC. It is translated as CASSPRGTGTYQETQYF.

The V and J genes are TRBV19 and TRBJ1-5; tentatively, D is TRBD1 (5 bases). V lost 7 bases and J lost 7, with 17 bases in between. The CDR3 has 14 amino acids. Germline V gives CDR1 LNHDA, CDR2 SQIVND (reference sequence). The CDR3 DNA reads TGTGCCAGTACGACCGGGGGATCGAGGCAGCCCCAGCATTTT. Translation gives CASTTGGSRQPQHF.

The gene calls are TRBV7-2 and TRBJ2-1, with D possibly TRBD2 on 6 matching bases. The V end was cut by 1 base, the J end by 4 bases, with 17 bases between. The germline CDR1 and CDR2 sequences are SGHTA and FQGNSA. This CDR3 spans 17 amino acids. CDR3 sequence (DNA): TGTGCCAGCAGCTTAGGTGTTAGAGGAGGGCCATACAATGAGCAGTTCTTC. Amino acid sequence: CASSLGVRGGPYNEQFF.

The gene calls are TRBV2 and TRBJ2-5, with TRBD1 as a possible D gene (6 bases). The J call may be faulty, since TRBJ2-7 better matches the DNA end. Germline lookup yields CDR1 SNHLY and CDR2 FYNNEI. The CDR3 length is 15 residues. The CDR3 DNA reads as TGTGCCAGCAAGACTGACAGGTCAGAGGCCTACGAGCAGTACTTC. This encodes CASKTDRSEAYEQYF.

CDR3 protein: CSVGNSGANVLTF. In DNA, the CDR3 is TGCAGCGTTGGTAACTCTGGGGCCAACGTCCTGACTTTC. This chain joins TRBV29-1 and TRBJ2-6; D is unresolved. This CDR3 is 13 amino acids long. Germline values: CDR1 SQVTM, CDR2 ANQGSEA. V was pared by 4 bases and J by 0 bases, with 4 bases between.

This chain uses TRBV2 with TRBJ1-2; no reliable D call. Trimming took off 7 bases at V and 6 bases at J, with 15 bases between the two ends. CDR3 size: 13 residues. Germline V gene lookup returns CDR1 SNHLY and CDR2 FYNNEI. The CDR3 coding sequence is TGTGCCAGCAACCTTGATTTTCAGGATGGCTACACCTTC. Amino acids: CASNLDFQDGYTF. Drawing the rest from reference TRBV2 and TRBJ1-2, the complete variable domain is EPEVTQTPSHQVTQMGQEVILRCVPISNHLYFYWYRQILGQKVEFLVSFYNNEISEKSEIFDDQFSVERPDGSNFTLKIRSTKLEDSAMYFCASNLDFQDGYTFGSGTRLTVV.

V usage is TRBV7-9 and J usage is TRBJ2-3, with a tentative D call TRBD1 (5 bases). Trimming left V 5 bases short and J 6 bases short, with 9 bases between. Germline V lookup: CDR1 SEHNR, CDR2 FQNEAQ (reference sequence). The CDR3 spans 12 residues. The CDR3 DNA is TGTGCCAGCAGCCCCCCAGGGGATACGCAGTATTTT. Encoded protein: CASSPPGDTQYF.

This clone has just one count. V is TRBV9 and J is TRBJ1-1; perhaps TRBD1 as D (5 bases). The V and J ends lost 3 bases and 7 bases respectively, with 28 bases between them. Germline assignment: CDR1 SGDLS and CDR2 YYNGEE. The length of the CDR3 is 18 residues. CDR3 sequence reads: CASSDDASRGVAGNEAFF. In nucleotides, the CDR3 is TGTGCCAGCAGCGACGATGCGTCAAGGGGTGTAGCTGGTAATGAAGCTTTCTTT.

The rearrangement links TRBV27 to TRBJ2-7; 10 bases are a match to TRBD2. This CDR3 is 14 amino acids long. V lost 6 bases and J lost 2; bases outside the gene matches: 4. Per germline, CDR1 MNHEY and CDR2 SMNVEV (reference sequence). The chain's CDR3 is CASRRTSGTYEQYF. Here the CDR3 DNA reads TGTGCCAGCAGACGGACTAGCGGAACCTACGAGCAGTACTTC.

The chain has TRBV9 and TRBJ2-5; no definite D call. Germline V gives CDR1 SGDLS, CDR2 YYNGEE. The V gene lost 3 bases and the J gene lost 0 bases, with 3 bases spanning the gap. CDR3 size: 12 residues. The CDR3 DNA follows: TGTGCCAGCAGCGCCTACCAAGAGACCCAGTACTTC. Its translation is CASSAYQETQYF.